This note documents a single TCR beta chain sequence. Its matching antigen is unknown. The read gets to within 3 residues of the CDR3 end, and the germline J gene fills in the rest. Sequencing used immunoSEQ multiplex PCR; TCRdb keeps in-frame clones, though not all of them. Its listing shows roughly 48,000 clones. This sample is part of a study of Tregs in tolerant kidney transplant recipients. General study findings and limits: Biological reproducibility was not directly addressed, but technical replication error appeared minimal. Nucleotide sequences could not be compared across some patients' samples due to primer changes.

Per the germline V gene, CDR1 is SGHTA and CDR2 is FQGTGA. This CDR3 contains 14 residues. With 0 bases removed from V and 5 bases from J, the gap between germline ends came to 11 bases. The sequence derives from a human donor who received a combined kidney and bone marrow transplant. Sequencing was performed on CD4+ T cells from blood, taken before the transplant. This chain links TRBV7-3 with TRBJ2-7; a possible D gene is TRBD2 (5 bases). The chain's CDR3 is CASSLTPTGNEQYF. The CDR3 DNA, read in part, is TGTGCCAGCAGCTTAACCCCGACGGGGAACGAG.